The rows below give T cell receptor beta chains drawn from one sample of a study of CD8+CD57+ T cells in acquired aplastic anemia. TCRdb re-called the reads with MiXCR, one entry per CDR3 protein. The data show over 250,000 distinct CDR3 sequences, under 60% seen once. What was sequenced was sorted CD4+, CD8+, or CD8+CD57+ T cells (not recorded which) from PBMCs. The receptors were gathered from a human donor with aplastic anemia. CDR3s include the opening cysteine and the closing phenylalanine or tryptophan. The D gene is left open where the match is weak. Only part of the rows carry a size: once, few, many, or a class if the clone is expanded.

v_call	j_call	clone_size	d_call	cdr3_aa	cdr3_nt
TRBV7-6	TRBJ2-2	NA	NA	CASSLKKTGELFF	TGCGCCAGCAGCCTGAAAAAGACCGGGGAGCTGTTTTTT
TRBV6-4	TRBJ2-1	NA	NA	CASSEAVEGSNEQFF	TGTGCCAGCAGTGAGGCCGTAGAGGGGAGCAATGAGCAGTTCTTC
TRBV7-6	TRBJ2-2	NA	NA	CASSFQDSDTGELFF	TGTGCCAGCAGCTTTCAGGACAGTGACACCGGGGAGCTGTTTTTT
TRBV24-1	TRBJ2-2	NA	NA	CATSDLGPLGTGELFF	TGTGCCACCAGTGATTTGGGACCCCTGGGCACCGGGGAGCTGTTTTTT
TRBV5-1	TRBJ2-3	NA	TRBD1	CASSAQDRVADTQYF	TGCGCCAGCTCAGCTCAGGACAGGGTCGCAGATACGCAGTATTTT
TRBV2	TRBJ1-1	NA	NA	CASSGLTENTEAFF	TGTGCCAGCAGTGGGTTGACAGAAAACACTGAAGCTTTCTTT
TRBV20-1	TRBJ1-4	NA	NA	CSARDVTGSGEKLFF	TGCAGTGCTAGAGACGTTACAGGGTCGGGGGAAAAACTGTTTTTT
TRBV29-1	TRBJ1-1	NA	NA	CSVMGAGWTEAFF	TGCAGCGTCATGGGGGCAGGGTGGACTGAAGCTTTCTTT
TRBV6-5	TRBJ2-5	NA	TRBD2	CASSRTSGGAGKVTQYF	TGTGCCAGCAGTCGGACTAGCGGGGGGGCTGGGAAAGTGACCCAGTACTTC
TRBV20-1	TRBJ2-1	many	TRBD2	CSARDRLAGGVNEQFF	TGCAGTGCTAGAGACCGACTAGCGGGAGGTGTGAATGAGCAGTTCTTC
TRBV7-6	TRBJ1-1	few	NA	CASSSDRGGKMVDTEAFF	TGTGCCAGCAGCTCAGACCGGGGAGGGAAGATGGTGGACACTGAAGCTTTCTTT
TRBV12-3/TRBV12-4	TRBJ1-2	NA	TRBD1	CASRGQGIGGYTF	TGTGCCAGCAGGGGACAGGGGATTGGTGGCTACACCTTC
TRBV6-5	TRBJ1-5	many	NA	CASSYARVSQPQHF	TGTGCCAGCAGTTACGCCAGGGTGAGTCAGCCCCAGCATTTT
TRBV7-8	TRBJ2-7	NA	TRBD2	CASSQERGLAGGRNEQYF	TGTGCCAGCAGCCAAGAGCGTGGACTAGCGGGGGGGCGTAACGAGCAGTACTTC
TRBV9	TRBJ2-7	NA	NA	CASSEATGLIYEQYF	TGTGCCAGCAGCGAGGCGACAGGACTGATCTACGAGCAGTACTTC
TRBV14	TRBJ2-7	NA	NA	CASSPFSTGEQYF	TGTGCCAGCAGCCCATTCTCAACGGGAGAGCAGTACTTC
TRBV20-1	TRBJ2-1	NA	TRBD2	CSAGRAGVLTNNEQFF	TGCAGTGCGGGTAGGGCGGGGGTCCTAACGAACAATGAGCAGTTCTTC
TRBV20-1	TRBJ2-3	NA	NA	CSAPSSGAFTDTQYF	TGCAGTGCGCCTAGCTCGGGGGCCTTCACAGATACGCAGTATTTT
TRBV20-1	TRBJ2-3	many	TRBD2	CSAARDYNTDTQYF	TGCAGTGCTGCTAGGGACTACAACACAGATACGCAGTATTTT
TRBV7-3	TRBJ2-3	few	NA	CASSLVGTRTDTQYF	TGTGCCAGCAGCTTAGTTGGGACGAGGACAGATACGCAGTATTTT
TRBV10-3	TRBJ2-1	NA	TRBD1	CASSDSPTGGYNEQFF	TGTGCCAGCAGTGACTCCCCGACAGGGGGCTACAATGAGCAGTTCTTC
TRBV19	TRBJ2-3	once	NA	CAVQGVTDTQYF	TGTGCCGTACAGGGAGTCACAGATACGCAGTATTTT
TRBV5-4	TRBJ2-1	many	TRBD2	CASSTPTSGRGNEQFF	TGTGCCAGCAGCACTCCAACTAGCGGGAGAGGGAATGAGCAGTTCTTC
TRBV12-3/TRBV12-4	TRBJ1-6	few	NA	CASSVQGPLNSPLHF	TGTGCCAGCAGTGTCCAGGGACCGCTTAATTCACCCCTCCACTTT
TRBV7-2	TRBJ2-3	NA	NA	CASSLNYPDTQYF	TGTGCCAGCAGCCTAAACTACCCAGATACGCAGTATTTT
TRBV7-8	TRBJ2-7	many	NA	CASSLDRGYEQYF	TGTGCCAGCAGCTTGGACCGGGGGTACGAGCAGTACTTC
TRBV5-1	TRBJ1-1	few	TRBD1	CASRNGGGGNTEAFF	TGCGCCAGCAGGAACGGGGGAGGGGGCAACACTGAAGCTTTCTTT
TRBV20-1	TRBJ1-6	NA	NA	CSARDQRVMANSPLHF	TGCAGTGCTAGAGATCAAAGGGTTATGGCCAATTCACCCCTCCACTTT
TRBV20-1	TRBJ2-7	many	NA	CSASRIGGRYEQYF	TGCAGTGCTAGCCGGATTGGGGGGAGATACGAGCAGTACTTC
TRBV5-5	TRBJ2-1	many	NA	CASSLALNAGTPYNEQFF	TGTGCCAGCAGCTTGGCCCTAAACGCCGGGACACCGTACAATGAGCAGTTCTTC
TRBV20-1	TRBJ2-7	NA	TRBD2	CSARKAGLDYEQYF	TGCAGTGCTAGAAAAGCGGGGCTGGACTACGAGCAGTACTTC
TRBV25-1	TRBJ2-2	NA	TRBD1	CASEQGRTGELFF	TGTGCCAGTGAACAGGGGCGGACCGGGGAGCTGTTTTTT
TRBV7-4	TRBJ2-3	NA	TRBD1	CASSADRGVRTDTQYF	TGTGCCAGCAGCGCAGACAGGGGGGTACGCACAGATACGCAGTATTTT
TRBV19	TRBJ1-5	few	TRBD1	CASRPPGQVINQPQHF	TGTGCCAGTAGACCTCCGGGACAGGTTATCAATCAGCCCCAGCATTTT
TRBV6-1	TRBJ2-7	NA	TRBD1	CASSGTGDATYEQYF	TGTGCCAGCAGTGGGACAGGGGACGCCACCTACGAGCAGTACTTC
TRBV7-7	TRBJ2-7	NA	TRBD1	CASSLEGAWSEQYF	TGTGCTAGCAGCTTAGAGGGGGCGTGGAGCGAGCAGTACTTC
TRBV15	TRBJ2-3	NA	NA	CATSRDRGLSTDTQYF	TGTGCCACCAGCAGAGATCGGGGCCTAAGCACAGATACGCAGTATTTT
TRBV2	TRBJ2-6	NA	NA	CASSEWAGANVLTF	TGTGCCAGCAGTGAATGGGCTGGGGCCAACGTCCTGACTTTC
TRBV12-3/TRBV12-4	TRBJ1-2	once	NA	CASSSGALYGYTF	TGTGCCAGCAGCTCGGGAGCCCTCTATGGCTACACCTTC
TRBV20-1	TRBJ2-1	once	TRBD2	CSAGLAGGEQFF	TGCAGTGCCGGACTAGCGGGGGGTGAGCAGTTCTTC
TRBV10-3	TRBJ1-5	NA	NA	CAISEGTLSNQPQHF	TGTGCCATCAGTGAGGGGACATTGAGCAATCAGCCCCAGCATTTT
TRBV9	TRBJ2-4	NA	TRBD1	CASSDGTGAGKNIQYF	TGTGCCAGCAGCGACGGGACAGGGGCGGGCAAAAACATTCAGTACTTC